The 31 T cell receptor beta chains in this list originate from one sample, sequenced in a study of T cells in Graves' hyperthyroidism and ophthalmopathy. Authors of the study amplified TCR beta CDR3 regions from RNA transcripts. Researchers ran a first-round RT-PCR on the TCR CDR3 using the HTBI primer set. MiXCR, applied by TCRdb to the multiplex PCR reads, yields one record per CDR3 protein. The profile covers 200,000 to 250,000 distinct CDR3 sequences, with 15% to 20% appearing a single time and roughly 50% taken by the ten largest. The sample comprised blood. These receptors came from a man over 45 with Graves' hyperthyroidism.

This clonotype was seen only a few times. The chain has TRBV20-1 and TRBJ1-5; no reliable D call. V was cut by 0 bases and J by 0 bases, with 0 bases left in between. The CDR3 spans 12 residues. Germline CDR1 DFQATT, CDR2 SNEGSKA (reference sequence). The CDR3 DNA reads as TGCAGTGCTAGAGATAGCAATCAGCCCCAGCATTTT. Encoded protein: CSARDSNQPQHF.

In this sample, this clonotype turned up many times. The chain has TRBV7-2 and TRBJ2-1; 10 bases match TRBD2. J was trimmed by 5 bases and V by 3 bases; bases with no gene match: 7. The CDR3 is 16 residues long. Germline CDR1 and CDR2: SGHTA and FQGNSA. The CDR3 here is CASSFPSGRWNNEQFF. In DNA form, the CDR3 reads TGTGCCAGCAGCTTCCCTAGCGGGAGATGGAACAATGAGCAGTTCTTC.

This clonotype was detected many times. The CDR3 DNA sequence: TGTGCCAGCAGTTCAAGGCCCTATGGCTACACCTTC. It codes for CASSSRPYGYTF. The rearrangement links TRBV28 to TRBJ1-2; no clear D gene. Deletions cut 4 bases from V and 4 bases from J, with 7 bases between. This CDR3 is built from 12 residues. The germline gives CDR1 MDHEN, CDR2 SYDVKM.

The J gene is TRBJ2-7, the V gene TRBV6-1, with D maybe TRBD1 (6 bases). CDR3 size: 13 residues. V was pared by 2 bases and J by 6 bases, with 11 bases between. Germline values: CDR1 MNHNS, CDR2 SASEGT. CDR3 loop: CASSETGIVEQYF. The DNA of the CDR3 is TGTGCCAGCAGTGAAACAGGGATTGTCGAGCAGTACTTC.

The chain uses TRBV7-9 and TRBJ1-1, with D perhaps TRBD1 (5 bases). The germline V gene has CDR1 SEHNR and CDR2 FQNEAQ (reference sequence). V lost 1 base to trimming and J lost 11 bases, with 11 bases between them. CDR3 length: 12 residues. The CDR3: CASSLGRGRAFF. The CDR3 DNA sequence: TGTGCCAGCAGCTTAGGTAGGGGTAGGGCTTTCTTT.

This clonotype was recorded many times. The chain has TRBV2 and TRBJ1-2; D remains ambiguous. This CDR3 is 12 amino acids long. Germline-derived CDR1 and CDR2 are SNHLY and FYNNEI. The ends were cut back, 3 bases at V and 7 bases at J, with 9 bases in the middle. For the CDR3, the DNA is TGTGCCAGCAGTGAGGGGAATACTGGCTACACCTTC. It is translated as CASSEGNTGYTF.

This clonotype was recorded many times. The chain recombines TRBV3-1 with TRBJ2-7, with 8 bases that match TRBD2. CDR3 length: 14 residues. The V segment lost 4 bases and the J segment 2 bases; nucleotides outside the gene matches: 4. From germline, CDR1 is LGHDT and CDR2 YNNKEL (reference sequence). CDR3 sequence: CASSRSGGTYEQYF. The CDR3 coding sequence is TGTGCCAGCAGCCGAAGCGGGGGTACCTACGAGCAGTACTTC.

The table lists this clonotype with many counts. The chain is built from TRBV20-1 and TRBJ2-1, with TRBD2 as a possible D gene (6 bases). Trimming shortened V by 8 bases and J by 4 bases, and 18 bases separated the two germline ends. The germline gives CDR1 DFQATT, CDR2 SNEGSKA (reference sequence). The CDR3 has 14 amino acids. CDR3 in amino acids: CSQLGGKSYNEQFF. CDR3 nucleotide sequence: TGCAGTCAGCTGGGCGGGAAGTCTTACAATGAGCAGTTCTTC.

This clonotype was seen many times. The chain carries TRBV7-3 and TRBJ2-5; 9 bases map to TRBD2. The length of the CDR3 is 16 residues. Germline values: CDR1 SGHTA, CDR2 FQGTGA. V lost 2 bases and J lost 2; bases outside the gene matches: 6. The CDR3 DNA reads TGTGCCAGCAGCTTAGGAGCGGGAGGTCGGCAAGAGACCCAGTACTTC. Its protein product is CASSLGAGGRQETQYF.

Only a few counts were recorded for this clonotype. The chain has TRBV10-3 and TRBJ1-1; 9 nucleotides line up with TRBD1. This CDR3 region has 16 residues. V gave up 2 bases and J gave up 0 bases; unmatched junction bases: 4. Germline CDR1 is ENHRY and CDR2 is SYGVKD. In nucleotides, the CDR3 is TGTGCCATCAGTGAGCTACAGGGGGCCTTGAACACTGAAGCTTTCTTT. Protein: CAISELQGALNTEAFF.

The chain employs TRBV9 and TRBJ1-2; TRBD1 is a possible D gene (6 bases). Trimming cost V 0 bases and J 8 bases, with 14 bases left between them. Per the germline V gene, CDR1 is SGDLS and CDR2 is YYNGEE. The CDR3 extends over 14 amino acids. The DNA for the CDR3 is TGTGCCAGCAGCGTAGGGACAGCGGGAGAGGGCTACACCTTC. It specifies CASSVGTAGEGYTF.

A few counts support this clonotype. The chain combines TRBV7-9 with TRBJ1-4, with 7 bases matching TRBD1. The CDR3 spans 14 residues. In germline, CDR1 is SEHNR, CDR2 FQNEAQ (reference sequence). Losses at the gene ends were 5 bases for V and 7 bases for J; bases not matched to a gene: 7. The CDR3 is CASSAQGSREKLFF. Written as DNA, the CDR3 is TGTGCCAGCAGCGCACAGGGGTCGCGTGAAAAACTGTTTTTT.

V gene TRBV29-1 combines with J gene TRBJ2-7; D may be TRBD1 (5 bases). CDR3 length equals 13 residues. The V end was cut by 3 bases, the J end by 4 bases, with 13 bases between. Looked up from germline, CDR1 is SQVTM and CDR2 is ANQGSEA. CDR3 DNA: TGCAGCGTTGATGGCCAGGGTTTATACGAGCAGTACTTC. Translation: CSVDGQGLYEQYF.

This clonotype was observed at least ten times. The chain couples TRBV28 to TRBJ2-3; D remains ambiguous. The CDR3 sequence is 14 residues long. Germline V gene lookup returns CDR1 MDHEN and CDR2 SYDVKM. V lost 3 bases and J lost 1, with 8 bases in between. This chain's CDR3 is CASSFLSGTDTQYF. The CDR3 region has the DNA TGTGCCAGCAGTTTCTTGTCCGGCACAGATACGCAGTATTTT.

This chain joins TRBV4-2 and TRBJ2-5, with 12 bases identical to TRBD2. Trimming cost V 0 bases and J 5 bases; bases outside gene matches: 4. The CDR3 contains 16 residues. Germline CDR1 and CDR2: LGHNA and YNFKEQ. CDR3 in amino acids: CASSQDLAGGLETQYF. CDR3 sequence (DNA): TGTGCCAGCAGCCAAGATCTAGCGGGAGGGTTGGAGACCCAGTACTTC.

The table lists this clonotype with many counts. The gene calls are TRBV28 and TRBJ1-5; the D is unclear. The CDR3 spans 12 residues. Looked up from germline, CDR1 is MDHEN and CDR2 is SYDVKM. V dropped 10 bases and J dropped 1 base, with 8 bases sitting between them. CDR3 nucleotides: TGTGCCATTTCTTCAAGCAATCAGCCCCAGCATTTT. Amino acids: CAISSSNQPQHF.

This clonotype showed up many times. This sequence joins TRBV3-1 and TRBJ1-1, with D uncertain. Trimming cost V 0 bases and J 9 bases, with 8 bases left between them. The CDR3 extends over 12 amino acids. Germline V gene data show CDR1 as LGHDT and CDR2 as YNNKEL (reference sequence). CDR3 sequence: CASSQDTRKAFF. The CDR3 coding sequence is TGTGCCAGCAGCCAAGATACCAGGAAAGCTTTCTTT.

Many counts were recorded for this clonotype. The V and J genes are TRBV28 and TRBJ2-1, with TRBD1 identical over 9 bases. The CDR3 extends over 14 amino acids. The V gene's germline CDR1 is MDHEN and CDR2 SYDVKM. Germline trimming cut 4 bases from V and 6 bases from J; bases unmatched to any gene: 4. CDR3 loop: CASSYPGQGNEQFF. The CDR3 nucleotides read TGTGCCAGCAGTTACCCGGGACAGGGCAATGAGCAGTTCTTC.

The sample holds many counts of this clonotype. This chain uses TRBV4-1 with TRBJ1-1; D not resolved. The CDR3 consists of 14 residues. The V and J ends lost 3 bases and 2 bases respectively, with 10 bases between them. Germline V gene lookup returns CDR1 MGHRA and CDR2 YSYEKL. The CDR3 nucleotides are TGCGCCAGCAGCCAGGCGGGCGGTAACACTGAAGCTTTCTTT. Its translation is CASSQAGGNTEAFF.

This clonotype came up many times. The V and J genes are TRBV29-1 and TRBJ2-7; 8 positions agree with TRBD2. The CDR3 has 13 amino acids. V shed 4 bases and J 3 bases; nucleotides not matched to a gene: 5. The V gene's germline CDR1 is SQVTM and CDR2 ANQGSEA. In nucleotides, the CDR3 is TGCAGCGTTGTGGTAGCGGGGAACTACGAGCAGTACTTC. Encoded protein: CSVVVAGNYEQYF.

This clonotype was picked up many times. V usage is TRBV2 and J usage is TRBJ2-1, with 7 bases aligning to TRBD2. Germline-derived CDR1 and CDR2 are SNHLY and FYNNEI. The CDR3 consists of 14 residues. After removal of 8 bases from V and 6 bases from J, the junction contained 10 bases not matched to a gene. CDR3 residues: CASDSASGANEQFF. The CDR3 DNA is TGTGCCAGCGACTCCGCTAGCGGAGCCAATGAGCAGTTCTTC.

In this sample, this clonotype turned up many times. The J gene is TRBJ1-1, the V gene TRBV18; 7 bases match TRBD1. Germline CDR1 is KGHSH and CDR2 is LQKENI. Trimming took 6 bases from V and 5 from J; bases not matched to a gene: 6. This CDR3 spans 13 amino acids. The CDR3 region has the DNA TGTGCCAGCTCCGGGACAGCCGGGACTGAAGCTTTCTTT. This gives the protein CASSGTAGTEAFF. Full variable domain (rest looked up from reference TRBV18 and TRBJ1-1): NAGVMQNPRHLVRRRGQEARLRCSPMKGHSHVYWYRQLPEEGLKFMVYLQKENIIDESGMPKERFSAEFPKEGPSILRIQQVVRGDSAAYFCASSGTAGTEAFFGQGTRLTVV.

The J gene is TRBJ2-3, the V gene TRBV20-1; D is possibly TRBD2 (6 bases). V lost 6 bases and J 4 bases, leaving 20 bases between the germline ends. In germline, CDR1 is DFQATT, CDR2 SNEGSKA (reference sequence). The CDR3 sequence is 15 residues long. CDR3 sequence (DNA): TGCAGTGCGACTAAGGGGCGGAGGGGCGCAGATACGCAGTATTTT. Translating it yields CSATKGRRGADTQYF.

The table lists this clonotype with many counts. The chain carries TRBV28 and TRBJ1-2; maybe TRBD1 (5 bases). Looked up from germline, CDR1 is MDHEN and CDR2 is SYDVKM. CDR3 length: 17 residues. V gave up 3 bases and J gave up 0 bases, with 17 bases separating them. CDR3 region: CASSFGYGAFPNYGYTF. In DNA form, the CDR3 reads TGTGCCAGCAGTTTTGGTTACGGGGCTTTCCCTAACTATGGCTACACCTTC.

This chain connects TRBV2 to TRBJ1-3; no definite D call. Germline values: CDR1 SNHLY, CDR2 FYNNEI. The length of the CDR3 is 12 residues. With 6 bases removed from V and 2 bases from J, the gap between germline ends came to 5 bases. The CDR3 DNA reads TGTGCCAGCAGCAAAACTGGAAACACCATATATTTT. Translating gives CASSKTGNTIYF.

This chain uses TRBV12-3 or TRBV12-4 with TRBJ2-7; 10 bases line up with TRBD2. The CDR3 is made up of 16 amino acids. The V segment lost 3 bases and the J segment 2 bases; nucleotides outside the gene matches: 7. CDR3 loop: CASSLQGLATPYEQYF. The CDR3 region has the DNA TGTGCCAGCAGTTTGCAGGGACTAGCGACGCCCTACGAGCAGTACTTC.

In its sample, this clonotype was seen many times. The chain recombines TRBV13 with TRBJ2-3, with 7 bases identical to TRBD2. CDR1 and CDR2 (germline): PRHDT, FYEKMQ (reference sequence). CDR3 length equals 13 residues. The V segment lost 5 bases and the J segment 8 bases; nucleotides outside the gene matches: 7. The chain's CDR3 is CASSAGVDLTQYF. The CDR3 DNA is TGTGCCAGCAGCGCGGGAGTGGATCTTACGCAGTATTTT.

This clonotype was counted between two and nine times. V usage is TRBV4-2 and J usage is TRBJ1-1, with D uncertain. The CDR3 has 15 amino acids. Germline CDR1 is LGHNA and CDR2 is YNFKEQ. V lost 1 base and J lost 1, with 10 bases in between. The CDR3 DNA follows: TGTGCCAGCAGCCAAGTCCTAGCAGCGAACACTGAAGCTTTCTTT. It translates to CASSQVLAANTEAFF.

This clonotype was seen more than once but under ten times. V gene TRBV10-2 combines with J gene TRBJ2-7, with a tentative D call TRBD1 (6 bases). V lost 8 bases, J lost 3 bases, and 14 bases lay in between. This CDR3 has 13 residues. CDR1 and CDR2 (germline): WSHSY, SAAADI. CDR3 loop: CASRWGPSYEQYF. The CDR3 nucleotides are TGCGCCAGCCGCTGGGGGCCCAGCTACGAGCAGTACTTC.

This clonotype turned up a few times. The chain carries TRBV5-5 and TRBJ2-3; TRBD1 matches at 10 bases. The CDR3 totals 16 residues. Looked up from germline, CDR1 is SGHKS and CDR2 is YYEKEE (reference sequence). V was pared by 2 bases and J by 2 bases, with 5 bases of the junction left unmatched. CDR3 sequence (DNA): TGTGCCAGCAGCTTACCGGGACAGGGGACCACAGATACGCAGTATTTT. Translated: CASSLPGQGTTDTQYF.

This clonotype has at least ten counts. DNA of the CDR3: TGTGCCAGCAGCCACTGGGGCCAGCCCCAGCATTTT. This encodes CASSHWGQPQHF. The gene calls are TRBV12-3 or TRBV12-4 and TRBJ1-5; maybe TRBD1 (5 bases). The length of the CDR3 is 12 residues. V lost 6 bases to trimming and J lost 7 bases, with 10 bases between them.